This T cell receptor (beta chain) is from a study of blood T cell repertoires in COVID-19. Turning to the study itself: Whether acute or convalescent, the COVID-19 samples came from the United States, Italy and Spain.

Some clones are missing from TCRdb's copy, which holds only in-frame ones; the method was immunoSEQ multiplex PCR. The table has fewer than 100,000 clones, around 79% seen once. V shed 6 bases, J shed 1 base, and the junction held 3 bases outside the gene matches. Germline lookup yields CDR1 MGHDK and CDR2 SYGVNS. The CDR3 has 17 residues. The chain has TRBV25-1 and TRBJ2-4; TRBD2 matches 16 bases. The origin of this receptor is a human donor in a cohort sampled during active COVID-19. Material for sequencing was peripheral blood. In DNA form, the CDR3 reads TGTGCCAGCAGCCCGGGACTAGCGGGAGGGGCCAAAAACATTCAGTACTTC. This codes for CASSPGLAGGAKNIQYF.